This entry lists 32 T cell receptor beta chains sequenced from one sample in a study of monozygotic twins with inflammatory bowel disease. TCRdb re-called the 5' RACE reads and shows each CDR3 protein once, DNA omitted. This sample contains 400,000 to 500,000 distinct CDR3 sequences. Specimen: blood. Receptor source: a human donor with ulcerative colitis or Crohn's disease, or a healthy co-twin of an affected twin (not recorded which).

The V and J genes are TRBV29-1 and TRBJ1-1; the TCRdb call, TRBD1, lacks DNA for checking. CDR1 is SQVTM, CDR2 ANQGSEA, per germline. The CDR3 loop spans 12 amino acids. CDR3 in amino acids: CSGGRMNTEAFF.

The chain employs TRBV7-9 and TRBJ1-1; TCRdb indicates TRBD1, and absent DNA this call remains unverified. CDR3 size: 16 residues. Per germline, CDR1 SEHNR and CDR2 FQNEAQ (reference sequence). The CDR3 reads CASSLGDRAMNTEAFF.

The chain uses TRBV5-6 and TRBJ2-3; TCRdb picks TRBD2, but there is no DNA to check that call. Germline lookup yields CDR1 SGHDT and CDR2 YYEEEE. This CDR3 comprises 15 residues. CDR3 in amino acids: CASQRAHTSTDTQYF.

The chain has TRBV24-1 and TRBJ2-2. The CDR3 loop spans 13 amino acids. The germline CDR1 and CDR2 sequences are KGHDR and SFDVKD. CDR3 region: CATSDLTAGELFF.

CDR3 in amino acids: CASSDWLAGAAAGELFF. The V and J genes are TRBV2 and TRBJ2-2; no DNA is available, so the TRBD2 call from TCRdb remains unchecked. This CDR3 spans 17 amino acids. Germline CDR1 SNHLY, CDR2 FYNNEI.

The chain combines TRBV6-5 with TRBJ2-7; lacking DNA, the TRBD1 call made by TCRdb goes unchecked. The germline V gene encodes CDR1 MNHEY and CDR2 SVGAGI. The CDR3 consists of 13 residues. CDR3: CASSFRQGGEQYF.

The rearrangement links TRBV4-2 to TRBJ2-2; the D call of TRBD2 rests on TCRdb alone, since no DNA is present to check it. CDR1 LGHNA and CDR2 YNFKEQ come from the germline V gene. The length of the CDR3 is 16 residues. The CDR3 loop reads CASSLFSGENTGELFF.

The genes are TRBV4-1 and TRBJ1-5; there is no DNA to check the TCRdb D call of TRBD1. The germline V gene encodes CDR1 MGHRA and CDR2 YSYEKL. This CDR3 region has 15 residues. This CDR3 reads CASSQTGSGNQPQHF.

This rearrangement joins TRBV6-5 to TRBJ2-1; TCRdb lists TRBD1, though no DNA is available to test this call. CDR1 is MNHEY, CDR2 SVGAGI, per germline. The CDR3 runs 11 residues. The CDR3 loop reads CASSFTGGMVF.

The CDR3 protein is CASSQDLRGSLFF. The V and J genes are TRBV14 and TRBJ1-4; TCRdb's assignment of TRBD1 cannot be checked, as there is no DNA. The CDR3 is 13 amino acids. Germline values: CDR1 SGHDN, CDR2 FVKESK.

This chain connects TRBV5-5 to TRBJ1-1; TCRdb's D call, TRBD1, is unchecked because there is no DNA. The CDR3 spans 15 residues. Looked up from germline, CDR1 is SGHKS and CDR2 is YYEKEE (reference sequence). The CDR3 sequence is CASSPGTAMNTEAFF. The entire variable domain, with the rest obtained from reference TRBV5-5 and TRBJ1-1, is as follows: DAGVTQSPTHLIKTRGQQVTLRCSPISGHKSVSWYQQVLGQGPQFIFQYYEKEERGRGNFPDRFSARQFPNYSSELNVNALLLGDSALYLCASSPGTAMNTEAFFGQGTRLTVV.

The chain is built from TRBV5-1 and TRBJ2-1; TCRdb names TRBD2, which stays unverified in the absence of DNA. CDR3 length equals 15 residues. The V gene's germline CDR1 is SGHRS and CDR2 YFSETQ. The CDR3 sequence: CASSLSGVLPDEQFF.

The chain employs TRBV29-1 and TRBJ1-1; TCRdb returns TRBD1, unconfirmable since there is no DNA. Germline V gives CDR1 SQVTM, CDR2 ANQGSEA. This CDR3 has 15 amino acids. The CDR3 sequence: CSVDLWGESNTEAFF.

CDR3 sequence reads: CASSLANITRDYGYTF. V gene TRBV5-5 combines with J gene TRBJ1-2. Germline V gene lookup returns CDR1 SGHKS and CDR2 YYEKEE (reference sequence). This CDR3 contains 16 residues.

The chain joins TRBV7-8 to TRBJ2-3. The CDR3 runs 14 residues. Per the germline V gene, CDR1 is SGHVS and CDR2 is FQNEAQ. The CDR3 sequence is CASSLVKFSDTQYF.

The V gene is TRBV5-4, the J gene TRBJ2-1; TCRdb names TRBD1, which stays unverified in the absence of DNA. CDR3 size: 19 residues. Germline loops: CDR1 SGHNT, CDR2 YYREEE (reference sequence). The CDR3 loop is CASSSPRQSIPRRYNEQFF.

V is TRBV6-5 and J is TRBJ2-2. The germline V gene encodes CDR1 MNHEY and CDR2 SVGAGI. The CDR3 is made up of 15 amino acids. The CDR3 protein is CASSWSLSNTGELFF.

The gene calls are TRBV11-2 and TRBJ2-2; TCRdb's D gene call, TRBD1, goes unchecked for lack of DNA. Germline V lookup: CDR1 SGHAT, CDR2 FQNNGV. This CDR3 has 14 residues. The CDR3 is CASSAGQLTGELFF.

V is TRBV7-9 and J is TRBJ1-2; with no DNA, the TCRdb D assignment of TRBD1 cannot be verified. The CDR3 has 14 amino acids. Germline CDR1 SEHNR, CDR2 FQNEAQ (reference sequence). The CDR3 region is CASSIETGFYGYTF. Complete variable domain (other parts from reference TRBV7-9 and TRBJ1-2): DTGVSQNPRHKITKRGQNVTFRCDPISEHNRLYWYRQTLGQGPEFLTYFQNEAQLEKSRLLSDRFSAERPKGSFSTLEIQRTEQGDSAMYLCASSIETGFYGYTFGSGTRLTVV.

The V call is TRBV18, the J call TRBJ2-7; the TRBD1 assignment by TCRdb is unverifiable without DNA. Germline assignment: CDR1 KGHSH and CDR2 LQKENI. The CDR3 runs 16 residues. CDR3 sequence reads: CASSPQRGQASYEQYF.

The V gene is TRBV6-5, the J gene TRBJ1-2; TCRdb proposes TRBD1, but this gene call is untestable without DNA. CDR1 is MNHEY, CDR2 SVGAGI, per germline. The CDR3 has 14 amino acids. CDR3 in amino acids: CASSYSMGGRGYTF.

CDR3 residues: CASSSRTSGSHNEQFF. The rearrangement links TRBV9 to TRBJ2-1; TCRdb picks TRBD2, but there is no DNA to check that call. From germline, CDR1 is SGDLS and CDR2 YYNGEE. This CDR3 has 16 amino acids.

This chain uses TRBV5-1 with TRBJ1-1. In germline, CDR1 is SGHRS, CDR2 YFSETQ. The CDR3 is 13 amino acids. Here the CDR3 reads CASTLERRSEAFF. Based on the CDR3 plus reference TRBV5-1 and TRBJ1-1, the full variable domain is KAGVTQTPRYLIKTRGQQVTLSCSPISGHRSVSWYQQTPGQGLQFLFEYFSETQRNKGNFPGRFSGRQFSNSRSEMNVSTLELGDSALYLCASTLERRSEAFFGQGTRLTVV.

The V and J genes are TRBV20-1 and TRBJ2-7; TCRdb lists TRBD1, though no DNA is available to test this call. The CDR3 sequence is 16 residues long. Germline values: CDR1 DFQATT, CDR2 SNEGSKA (reference sequence). The CDR3 region is CSARDNGRGGFHEQYF.

The J gene is TRBJ1-1, the V gene TRBV18. Germline loops: CDR1 KGHSH, CDR2 LQKENI. The CDR3 runs 16 residues. The CDR3 is CASSPPAGPKNTEAFF.

J is TRBJ2-1 and V is TRBV12-3 or TRBV12-4. The CDR3 is 17 residues long. The CDR3 protein is CASSLGQWTASYNEQFF.

V usage is TRBV7-6 and J usage is TRBJ2-5; the TCRdb call, TRBD1, lacks DNA for checking. This CDR3 spans 14 amino acids. CDR1 is SGHVS and CDR2 is FNYEAQ in the germline V gene. CDR3 region: CASSGEGGVETQYF.

V usage is TRBV7-9 and J usage is TRBJ2-3; TCRdb proposes TRBD2, but this gene call is untestable without DNA. CDR1 is SEHNR, CDR2 FQNEAQ, per germline (reference sequence). The CDR3 is 17 amino acids. Here the CDR3 reads CASRKLAGVGDADTQYF.

This chain uses TRBV5-1 with TRBJ2-3; absent DNA, TCRdb's TRBD1 call cannot be checked. Germline loops: CDR1 SGHRS, CDR2 YFSETQ. This CDR3 has 17 amino acids. The CDR3 region is CASSRGPRGRSTDTQYF.

The chain joins TRBV27 to TRBJ2-3; TCRdb indicates TRBD2, and absent DNA this call remains unverified. The CDR3 spans 17 residues. CDR1 and CDR2 from the germline V gene are MNHEY and SMNVEV (reference sequence). The CDR3 reads CASRSTSRTPSTDTQYF.

The genes are TRBV7-8 and TRBJ1-1. The CDR3 totals 17 residues. Germline V lookup: CDR1 SGHVS, CDR2 FQNEAQ. CDR3 amino acids: CASSLRPTYIMNTEAFF. The full variable domain, rest sourced from reference TRBV7-8 and TRBJ1-1, is GAGVSQSPRYKVAKRGQDVALRCDPISGHVSLFWYQQALGQGPEFLTYFQNEAQLDKSGLPSDRFFAERPEGSVSTLKIQRTQQEDSAVYLCASSLRPTYIMNTEAFFGQGTRLTVV.

The chain employs TRBV6-5 and TRBJ1-1. This CDR3 spans 13 amino acids. Germline V gene lookup returns CDR1 MNHEY and CDR2 SVGAGI. The chain's CDR3 is CASRCLGCTEAFF.